These 21 T cell receptor beta chains share one sample of origin, sequenced in a study of cytomegalovirus exposure and HLA in healthy donors (dated by TCRdb to about 2017). The library was generated by the immunoSEQ multiplex PCR assay. The multiplex PCR relied on a mix of 60 forward primers for TCR Vbeta segments and 13 reverse primers for TCR Jbeta segments. What TCRdb holds here is the immuneACCESS table cut down to in-frame rearrangements. Part of the clones is not present; checked against another copy, under half of the missing clones reflect an unresolved V gene, and the others are unexplained. This sample holds over 200,000 clones; over 70% were observed only once. 2.5% to 3% of the sample rests with the top ten. The sequenced material came from PBMCs. The receptors here all came from a woman aged 55 to 70 in good health and CMV-seropositive.

The CDR3 reads CASSLTGSGNTIYF. CDR3 DNA: TGTGCCAGCAGTTTGACAGGTTCCGGAAACACCATATATTTT. This chain connects TRBV6-5 to TRBJ1-3, with a tentative D call TRBD1 (6 bases). CDR1 is MNHEY, CDR2 SVGAGI, per germline. This CDR3 region has 14 residues. The ends were cut back, 4 bases at V and 4 bases at J, with 11 bases in the middle.

J is TRBJ2-7 and V is TRBV9, with a weak D call TRBD2 (5 bases). The V end was cut by 3 bases, the J end by 6 bases, with 19 bases between. Germline V gives CDR1 SGDLS, CDR2 YYNGEE. The CDR3 consists of 15 residues. CDR3 bases: TGTGCCAGCAGCGCCCAGTCCCGTAGCGATTCCGAGCAGTACTTC. Translation gives CASSAQSRSDSEQYF.

The chain couples TRBV6-6 to TRBJ2-7; 11 bases match TRBD2. CDR1 MNHNY and CDR2 SVGAGI come from the germline V gene (reference sequence). This CDR3 has 14 residues. J lost 2 bases, V lost 7 bases, and 4 bases had no gene match. CDR3: CASTRGLAAYEQYF. CDR3 DNA sequence: TGTGCCAGCACCAGGGGACTAGCGGCCTACGAGCAGTACTTC.

In its sample, this clone was seen a few times. The chain is built from TRBV27 and TRBJ2-3; D perhaps matches TRBD1 (5 bases). Trimming cost V 0 bases and J 1 base, with 8 bases left between them. The CDR3 length is 15 residues. Germline V lookup: CDR1 MNHEY, CDR2 SMNVEV (reference sequence). The chain's CDR3 is CASSLSGRGTDTQYF. Here the CDR3 DNA reads TGTGCCAGCAGTTTATCTGGCAGGGGCACAGATACGCAGTATTTT.

V gene TRBV7-2 combines with J gene TRBJ2-7, with D perhaps TRBD2 (5 bases). The CDR3 has 15 residues. The germline CDR1 and CDR2 sequences are SGHTA and FQGNSA. Trimming pared 5 bases from V and 0 bases from J, leaving 14 bases between. CDR3 bases: TGTGCCAGCAGCCCCGGGATGGGTGGCTCCTACGAGCAGTACTTC. It codes for CASSPGMGGSYEQYF.

The V call is TRBV6-5, the J call TRBJ1-1; 8 bases map to TRBD1. The CDR3 contains 16 residues. The V and J ends lost 2 bases and 3 bases, in that order; junction bases with no gene match: 8. Germline lookup yields CDR1 MNHEY and CDR2 SVGAGI. CDR3 DNA sequence: TGTGCCAGCAGTTACCGGACAGGGCCGGTCCACACTGAAGCTTTCTTT. Protein product: CASSYRTGPVHTEAFF.

This chain joins TRBV19 and TRBJ1-1, with D possibly matching TRBD1 (5 bases). The CDR3 is 13 residues long. The V end lost 5 bases, the J end lost 0 bases, and 7 bases lay between the germline ends. CDR1 is LNHDA, CDR2 SQIVND, per germline (reference sequence). CDR3 nucleotide sequence: TGTGCCAGTAGTCAGGGTATGAACACTGAAGCTTTCTTT. Protein product: CASSQGMNTEAFF.

This rearrangement joins TRBV7-9 to TRBJ2-1; TRBD2 agrees at 7 bases. V lost 5 bases to trimming and J lost 9 bases; unmatched junction nucleotides: 10. The CDR3 extends over 14 amino acids. Per germline, CDR1 SEHNR and CDR2 FQNEAQ (reference sequence). CDR3 region: CASSRRGEEGEQFF. CDR3 coding DNA: TGTGCCAGCAGCCGTCGGGGGGAGGAGGGTGAGCAGTTCTTC.

The chain joins TRBV5-1 to TRBJ1-2; 9 nucleotides line up with TRBD1. This CDR3 has 17 residues. Germline CDR1 reads SGHRS; CDR2 reads YFSETQ. V lost 3 bases and J lost 0; bases outside the gene matches: 9. The CDR3 sequence is CASSSGTGRGANYGYTF. The CDR3 DNA reads TGCGCCAGCAGCTCCGGGACAGGGAGGGGAGCTAACTATGGCTACACCTTC.

This clone appeared a single time. The chain recombines TRBV29-1 with TRBJ2-7; weak D call: TRBD2 (5 bases). Trimming removed 4 bases from V and 5 bases from J, with 9 bases in between. In germline, CDR1 is SQVTM, CDR2 ANQGSEA. CDR3 length: 11 amino acids. CDR3 DNA: TGCAGCGTTGCCCTAGCCGACGAGCAGTACTTC. The encoded protein is CSVALADEQYF.

The rearrangement links TRBV29-1 to TRBJ2-3; the match to TRBD2 covers 13 bases. V was pared by 7 bases and J by 6 bases, with 4 bases of the junction left unmatched. Germline lookup yields CDR1 SQVTM and CDR2 ANQGSEA. This CDR3 is built from 13 residues. CDR3 DNA: TGCAGCGGAGGGACTAGCGGGGTCGATACGCAGTATTTT. Its protein is CSGGTSGVDTQYF.

There are a few counts of this clone. The chain couples TRBV6-5 to TRBJ1-1, with 10 bases aligning to TRBD1. CDR1 is MNHEY, CDR2 SVGAGI, per germline. The CDR3 runs 15 residues. J was trimmed by 3 bases and V by 8 bases; bases with no gene match: 9. CDR3 nucleotide sequence: TGTGCCAGCCCGAAGGCCGGGACAGGGGACACTGAAGCTTTCTTT. Its protein is CASPKAGTGDTEAFF.

This clone has just a few counts. V and J are TRBV7-9 and TRBJ2-1; D is uncertain. The CDR3 length is 16 residues. V lost 0 bases, J lost 0 bases, and 9 bases lay in between. Germline-derived CDR1 and CDR2 are SEHNR and FQNEAQ (reference sequence). DNA of the CDR3: TGTGCCAGCAGCTTAGCGGGCTCCAGCTCCTACAATGAGCAGTTCTTC. It translates to CASSLAGSSSYNEQFF. Full variable domain (missing parts from reference TRBV7-9 and TRBJ2-1): DTGVSQNPRHKITKRGQNVTFRCDPISEHNRLYWYRQTLGQGPEFLTYFQNEAQLEKSRLLSDRFSAERPKGSFSTLEIQRTEQGDSAMYLCASSLAGSSSYNEQFFGPGTRLTVL.

The V gene is TRBV6-1, the J gene TRBJ1-1; D call uncertain. The CDR3 runs to 15 residues. V was shortened by 9 bases and J by 0 bases, with 17 bases between the two germline ends. Germline V gene lookup returns CDR1 MNHNS and CDR2 SASEGT. CDR3 in DNA: TGTGCCAGTTTTAAGAGTGCGTACGTGAACACTGAAGCTTTCTTT. Translating gives CASFKSAYVNTEAFF.

The CDR3 sequence: CASSSGGGETDTQYF. CDR3 sequence (DNA): TGTGCCAGCAGTTCAGGAGGGGGCGAAACAGATACGCAGTATTTT. The chain links TRBV28 to TRBJ2-3; D might be TRBD1 (7 bases). Deletions cut 4 bases from V and 3 bases from J, with 14 bases between. Germline lookup yields CDR1 MDHEN and CDR2 SYDVKM. CDR3 length equals 15 residues.

Remarks on this clone: A junction boundary mismatches the germline segment, possibly from a read error. This chain connects TRBV7-3 to TRBJ2-2, with D tentatively TRBD2 (6 bases). There are 12 residues in the CDR3. The germline CDR1 and CDR2 sequences are SGHTA and FQGTGA. DNA of the CDR3: TGTGCCAGCAGCTTAGACGTCGGGGGGCTGTTTTTT. Translation gives CASSLDVGGLFF. The full variable domain, completed using reference TRBV7-3 and TRBJ2-2, is GAGVSQTPSNKVTEKGKYVELRCDPISGHTALYWYRQSLGQGPEFLIYFQGTGAADDSGLPNDRFFAVRPEGSVSTLKIQRTERGDSAVYLCASSLDVGGLFFGEGSRLTVL.

The chain links TRBV2 to TRBJ2-2, with D possibly matching TRBD2 (6 bases). Germline V gene data show CDR1 as SNHLY and CDR2 as FYNNEI. V was cut by 7 bases and J by 2 bases, with 11 bases left in between. The CDR3 loop spans 14 amino acids. The CDR3 here is CASMGLQNTGELFF. CDR3 DNA sequence: TGTGCCAGCATGGGACTCCAAAACACCGGGGAGCTGTTTTTT.

This clone has just a few counts. The rearrangement uses TRBV29-1 and TRBJ2-1; no clear D gene. Germline V gene sequence: CDR1 SQVTM, CDR2 ANQGSEA. This CDR3 spans 14 amino acids. The germline V and J ends were trimmed by 5 bases and 8 bases, with 19 bases remaining between them. The CDR3 DNA is TGCAGCGTTTCCCCCCTTATCCCGGTGGATGAGCAGTTCTTC. Translated: CSVSPLIPVDEQFF.

This clone has only one observation. The V and J genes are TRBV18 and TRBJ2-7; D is unclear. The length of the CDR3 is 12 residues. The V gene's germline CDR1 is KGHSH and CDR2 LQKENI. With 5 bases removed from V and 2 bases from J, the gap between germline ends came to 7 bases. The chain's CDR3 is CASSYSTYEQYF. The CDR3 nucleotides read TGTGCCAGCTCATACAGTACCTACGAGCAGTACTTC.

Turning to this clone: Distinct nucleotide sequences in the sample also encode this CDR3. V gene TRBV5-1 combines with J gene TRBJ2-5; 7 positions match TRBD2. Trimming cost V 0 bases and J 4 bases; bases outside gene matches: 3. The CDR3 runs 14 residues. CDR1 and CDR2 (germline): SGHRS, YFSETQ. The CDR3 loop is CASSLVGEGETQYF. CDR3 bases: TGCGCCAGCAGCTTGGTGGGGGAGGGAGAGACCCAGTACTTC.

The chain has TRBV28 and TRBJ1-2, with 10 bases that match TRBD1. CDR3 length: 16 residues. Germline assignment: CDR1 MDHEN and CDR2 SYDVKM. Trimming removed 5 bases from V and 2 bases from J; junction bases left unmatched: 8. The CDR3 DNA is TGTGCCAGCAGTCACCGGGGGACAGGGGTAAACTATGGCTACACCTTC. It encodes CASSHRGTGVNYGYTF.